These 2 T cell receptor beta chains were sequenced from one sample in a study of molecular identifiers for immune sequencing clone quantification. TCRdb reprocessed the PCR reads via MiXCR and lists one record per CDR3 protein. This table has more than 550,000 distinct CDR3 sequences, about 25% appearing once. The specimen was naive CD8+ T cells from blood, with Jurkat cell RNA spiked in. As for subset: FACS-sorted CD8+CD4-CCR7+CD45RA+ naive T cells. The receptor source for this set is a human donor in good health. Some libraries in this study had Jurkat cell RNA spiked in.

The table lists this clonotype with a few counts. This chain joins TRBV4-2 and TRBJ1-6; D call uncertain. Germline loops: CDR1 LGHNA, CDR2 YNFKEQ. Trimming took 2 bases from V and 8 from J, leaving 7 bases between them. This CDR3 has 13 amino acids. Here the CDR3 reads CASSQNVDSPLHF. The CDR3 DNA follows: TGTGCCAGCAGCCAAAACGTCGATTCACCCCTCCACTTT.

This CDR3 is CASSYVAAYEQYF. Written as DNA, the CDR3 is TGTGCCAGCAGTTACGTGGCAGCATACGAGCAGTACTTC. This chain joins TRBV6-2 or TRBV6-3 and TRBJ2-7; D remains ambiguous. The CDR3 is 13 amino acids. Germline CDR1 and CDR2: MNHEY and SVGEGT. V was clipped by 2 bases and J by 4 bases, with 9 bases between them.